A selection of T cell receptor beta chains follows, all from one sample in a study of Ad26.COV2.S vaccination and SARS-CoV-2 variants. Repertoires were generated with immunoSEQ multiplex PCR, while TCRdb's copy carries only in-frame clones and drops some. The repertoire holds 300,000 to 400,000 clones, with over 75% as singletons. This material consisted of peripheral blood, taken in a trial of Ad26.COV2.S vaccine versus placebo. These receptors all stem from a person aged 18-65 years who received the Ad26.COV2.S COVID-19 vaccine or a placebo. CDR3s include the opening cysteine and the closing phenylalanine or tryptophan. The order of the fields is clone size, V gene, D gene, J gene, CDR3 protein, CDR3 DNA. D genes are given only for firm matches. The size entry is marked missing in some rows and otherwise reads once, few, many or a size class.

abundance: NA; v_gene: TRBV4-1; d_gene: NA; j_gene: TRBJ1-1; CDR3aa: CASSQDPWGAEAFF; CDR3nt: TGCGCCAGCAGCCAGGATCCCTGGGGCGCTGAAGCTTTCTTT
abundance: NA; v_gene: TRBV27; d_gene: NA; j_gene: TRBJ2-7; CDR3aa: CASSHRTASYEQYF; CDR3nt: TGTGCCAGCAGTCATCGGACAGCCTCCTACGAGCAGTACTTC
abundance: NA; v_gene: TRBV4-1; d_gene: TRBD2; j_gene: TRBJ2-1; CDR3aa: CASSQEMSGRGYNEQFF; CDR3nt: TGCGCCAGCAGCCAAGAAATGTCAGGGCGGGGGTACAATGAGCAGTTCTTC
abundance: once; v_gene: TRBV2; d_gene: TRBD1; j_gene: TRBJ2-4; CDR3aa: CASWLPGGIQYF; CDR3nt: TGTGCCAGCTGGTTGCCAGGGGGCATTCAGTACTTC
abundance: NA; v_gene: TRBV6-1; d_gene: NA; j_gene: TRBJ1-1; CDR3aa: CASSDRYTEAFF; CDR3nt: TGTGCCAGCAGTGACAGGTACACTGAAGCTTTCTTT
abundance: NA; v_gene: TRBV4-1; d_gene: TRBD1; j_gene: TRBJ2-7; CDR3aa: CASSQGGTAYYEQYF; CDR3nt: TGCGCCAGCAGCCAAGGAGGGACAGCTTACTACGAGCAGTACTTC
abundance: NA; v_gene: TRBV18; d_gene: TRBD1; j_gene: TRBJ1-2; CDR3aa: CASSTNLGTGGIGYTF; CDR3nt: TGTGCCAGCTCGACCAACCTGGGGACAGGGGGCATTGGCTACACCTTC
abundance: NA; v_gene: TRBV4-1; d_gene: NA; j_gene: TRBJ1-5; CDR3aa: CASSQGLIQGPKGDQPQHF; CDR3nt: TGCGCCAGCAGCCAAGGATTGATCCAGGGCCCAAAGGGGGATCAGCCCCAGCATTTT
abundance: few; v_gene: TRBV14; d_gene: NA; j_gene: TRBJ2-1; CDR3aa: CASSRQNYNEQFF; CDR3nt: TGTGCCAGCAGCCGACAAAACTACAATGAGCAGTTCTTC
abundance: NA; v_gene: TRBV4-1; d_gene: TRBD1; j_gene: TRBJ1-2; CDR3aa: CASSQVGQGHNYGYTF; CDR3nt: TGCGCCAGCAGCCAAGTCGGACAGGGTCACAACTATGGCTACACCTTC
abundance: NA; v_gene: TRBV27; d_gene: NA; j_gene: TRBJ1-5; CDR3aa: CASSSVGNQPQHF; CDR3nt: TGTGCCAGCAGTTCGGTAGGCAATCAGCCCCAGCATTTT
abundance: NA; v_gene: TRBV3-1/TRBV3-2; d_gene: TRBD1; j_gene: TRBJ2-7; CDR3aa: CASSSRRDRVTYEQYF; CDR3nt: TGTGCCAGCAGCTCTCGCCGGGACAGGGTCACCTACGAGCAGTACTTC
abundance: NA; v_gene: TRBV7-2; d_gene: TRBD1; j_gene: TRBJ1-3; CDR3aa: CASSEGQGSGNTIYF; CDR3nt: TGTGCCAGCAGCGAGGGACAGGGTTCTGGAAACACCATATATTTT
abundance: NA; v_gene: TRBV5-1; d_gene: NA; j_gene: TRBJ2-1; CDR3aa: CASSLAGGGYNEQFF; CDR3nt: TGCGCCAGCAGCTTGGCTGGGGGTGGCTACAATGAGCAGTTCTTC
abundance: NA; v_gene: TRBV5-1; d_gene: TRBD1; j_gene: TRBJ1-4; CDR3aa: CASSFRDRENEKLFF; CDR3nt: TGCGCCAGCAGCTTTAGGGACAGAGAGAATGAAAAACTGTTTTTT